Described below is a single T cell receptor (beta chain) sequence and its context. Its matching antigen is unknown. This sample is part of a study of shared clonotypes between healthy human individuals. From germline, CDR1 is MNHEY and CDR2 SMNVEV (reference sequence). The CDR3 contains 18 residues. V dropped 6 bases and J dropped 2 bases, with 26 bases sitting between them. The table came from immunoSEQ multiplex PCR; TCRdb's copy has only in-frame clones and leaves some out. The table shows approximately 1.5 million clones, with roughly 98% occurring only once. Study-wide points: The rarefaction results pointed to incomplete sorted-subset sequencing despite large depth. Compared with clonotypes that all four donors shared, non-shared clonotypes had lower generation probabilities.

Splitting of CD4+ cells produced CD45RA+ naive and CD45RA-negative memory subsets. This receptor was identified in a man aged 25 to 45 in good health. Sequencing used naive CD4+ T cells sorted from blood. Described subset: CD45RA+ positively selected. J is TRBJ2-7 and V is TRBV27; D may be TRBD2 (6 bases). CDR3 bases: TGTGCCAGCAGCCAAACCCCTCCCCAGTCTCTAGCGACCTACGAGCAGTACTTC. As protein: CASSQTPPQSLATYEQYF.